This TCR beta chain is drawn from a study of T-cell memory formation after mild COVID-19. V was cut by 4 bases and J by 4 bases, with 14 bases left in between. From germline, CDR1 is SGHNT and CDR2 YYREEE (reference sequence). The CDR3 has 15 residues. TCRdb reanalysed the 5' RACE reads using MiXCR and keeps one entry per CDR3 protein. The sample has roughly 480,000 distinct CDR3 sequences, 25% seen once. Sample: PBMCs or a T cell subset sorted from them (not recorded which). The TCR sequence derives from an adult woman who had mild COVID-19 (a few samples of this study predate the infection). Cell type and time point are not known. This chain connects TRBV5-4 to TRBJ2-2; TRBD1 might be the D (5 bases). This CDR3 is CASSPQGVGTGELFF. The CDR3 DNA follows: TGTGCCAGCAGCCCACAAGGGGTGGGCACCGGGGAGCTGTTTTTT. The full variable domain, its missing parts supplied by reference TRBV5-4 and TRBJ2-2, is ETGVTQSPTHLIKTRGQQVTLRCSSQSGHNTVSWYQQALGQGPQFIFQYYREEENGRGNFPPRFSGLQFPNYSSELNVNALELDDSALYLCASSPQGVGTGELFFGEGSRLTVL.